Listed below are T cell receptor beta chains from one sample, sequenced in a study of T cells in Graves' hyperthyroidism and ophthalmopathy. TCRdb reprocessed the multiplex PCR reads with MiXCR, giving one entry per CDR3 protein. The sample includes hundreds of thousands of distinct CDR3 sequences, roughly 22% seen only once; the top ten take 45% to 55%. The material sequenced was blood. The source of these receptors is a woman between 70 and 85 years old with Graves' ophthalmopathy. Each CDR3 is given with its conserved first and last residue. The order of the fields is clone size, D gene, J gene, V gene, CDR3 protein, CDR3 DNA. A D gene is named only where the DNA matches it firmly. Size is omitted from some rows. Given values are once, few, many or a class for expanded clones.

many	TRBD2	TRBJ2-7	TRBV11-2	CASRVQGTSGGEQYF	TGTGCCAGCAGGGTACAAGGGACTAGCGGGGGCGAGCAGTACTTC
many	TRBD1	TRBJ1-1	TRBV2	CASVGQGTEAFF	TGTGCCAGCGTCGGACAGGGCACTGAAGCTTTCTTT
many	-	TRBJ1-1	TRBV7-9	CASSFTGLNTEAFF	TGTGCCAGCAGTTTTACAGGACTCAACACTGAAGCTTTCTTT
-	-	TRBJ1-4	TRBV25-1	CASGPPGFDEKLFF	TGTGCCAGCGGCCCGCCGGGATTCGATGAAAAACTGTTTTTT
many	-	TRBJ1-1	TRBV5-1	CASSSQGFEAFF	TGCGCCAGCAGCTCACAAGGCTTTGAAGCTTTCTTT
many	-	TRBJ2-7	TRBV28	CASAWGREYEQYF	TGTGCCAGCGCATGGGGGAGAGAGTACGAGCAGTACTTC
-	-	TRBJ1-2	TRBV5-8	CASSFAYGYTF	TGTGCCAGCAGCTTTGCCTATGGCTACACCTTC
few	-	TRBJ2-2	TRBV7-3	CASSRKFPANTGELFF	TGTGCCAGCAGCCGAAAGTTTCCCGCGAACACCGGGGAGCTGTTTTTT
-	-	TRBJ1-5	TRBV4-1	CASSLRRYSNQPQHF	TGCGCCAGCAGCCTGCGACGGTATAGCAATCAGCCCCAGCATTTT
many	-	TRBJ1-1	TRBV7-2	CASSLELGTVGAFF	TGTGCCAGCAGCTTAGAGTTGGGGACGGTGGGAGCTTTCTTT
few	TRBD1	TRBJ1-1	TRBV24-1	CATSDSNRGLDTEAFF	TGTGCCACCAGTGATTCGAACAGGGGGCTCGACACTGAAGCTTTCTTT
-	-	TRBJ1-5	TRBV19	CASHTRNLEPQHF	TGTGCCAGTCATACTCGCAATTTAGAGCCCCAGCATTTT
-	TRBD2	TRBJ2-5	TRBV19	CASSRAGEVETQYF	TGTGCCAGTTCAAGAGCGGGAGAGGTGGAGACCCAGTACTTC
-	-	TRBJ1-5	TRBV19	CASNSLGGNQPQHF	TGTGCCAGTAACTCACTCGGAGGCAATCAGCCCCAGCATTTT
many	-	TRBJ2-1	TRBV24-1	CATSDMRATTLNEQFF	TGTGCCACCAGTGATATGCGAGCGACTACTCTCAATGAGCAGTTCTTC
-	-	TRBJ1-2	TRBV6-1	CASSPKIYGYTF	TGTGCCAGCAGCCCCAAAATCTATGGCTACACCTTC
-	-	TRBJ2-2	TRBV6-5	CASSYSAGNTGELFF	TGTGCCAGCAGTTACTCAGCCGGGAACACCGGGGAGCTGTTTTTT
few	TRBD1	TRBJ2-1	TRBV12-3/TRBV12-4	CASLGTGGGSSYNEQFF	TGTGCCAGCCTCGGTACAGGGGGCGGGAGCTCCTACAATGAGCAGTTCTTC
-	TRBD2	TRBJ2-1	TRBV5-1	CASSLASGALNEQFF	TGCGCCAGCAGCTTGGCTAGCGGGGCCTTAAATGAGCAGTTCTTC
-	TRBD2	TRBJ2-2	TRBV7-6	CASSPGGGSNTGELFF	TGTGCCAGCAGCCCCGGCGGCGGGAGTAACACCGGGGAGCTGTTTTTT
-	-	TRBJ2-1	TRBV12-3/TRBV12-4	CASSFSLGPSSYNEQFF	TGTGCCAGCAGTTTTAGTTTGGGACCTAGCTCCTACAATGAGCAGTTCTTC
few	-	TRBJ2-7	TRBV20-1	CSARRGGAHEQYF	TGCAGTGCTAGACGCGGGGGCGCCCACGAGCAGTACTTC
-	-	TRBJ2-2	TRBV3-1	CASSTGSTATGELFF	TGTGCCAGCAGTACAGGCTCAACGGCCACCGGGGAGCTGTTTTTT
-	TRBD1	TRBJ2-5	TRBV6-1	CASSKGTVPLHF	TGTGCCAGCAGTAAGGGGACAGTCCCTCTCCACTTC
-	TRBD1	TRBJ2-2	TRBV19	CASSLKTGPTGELFF	TGTGCCAGTAGTCTCAAGACAGGGCCCACCGGGGAGCTGTTTTTT
-	-	TRBJ1-1	TRBV12-3/TRBV12-4	CASDQGRKYTEAFF	TGTGCCAGCGATCAGGGACGGAAATACACTGAAGCTTTCTTT
few	-	TRBJ1-2	TRBV11-2	CASSLDPLTATNYGYTF	TGTGCCAGCAGCTTAGATCCTCTAACCGCAACTAACTATGGCTACACCTTC
few	-	TRBJ1-1	TRBV20-1	CSAPGDDTEAFF	TGCAGTGCTCCCGGGGATGACACTGAAGCTTTCTTT
-	TRBD2	TRBJ2-3	TRBV4-3	CASSHTSGSSDTQYF	TGCGCCAGCAGCCATACTAGCGGGAGCTCAGATACGCAGTATTTT
-	-	TRBJ1-2	TRBV5-5	CASSFREYGYTF	TGTGCCAGCAGCTTTCGGGAGTATGGCTACACCTTC
-	-	TRBJ2-7	TRBV10-3	CTIGPGTVYEQYF	TGTACCATCGGTCCCGGGACGGTCTACGAGCAGTACTTC
once	TRBD1	TRBJ2-6	TRBV5-1	CASSPQTGAGANVLTF	TGCGCCAGCAGCCCCCAGACAGGGGCTGGGGCCAACGTCCTGACTTTC
-	TRBD1	TRBJ1-6	TRBV9	CASSVGQGAYSPLHF	TGTGCCAGCAGCGTAGGCCAGGGGGCTTATTCACCCCTCCACTTT
-	-	TRBJ1-6	TRBV12-5	CASGRGSPLHF	TGTGCTAGTGGTCGGGGCTCACCCCTCCACTTT
many	-	TRBJ1-5	TRBV2	CASSEGGSNQPQHF	TGTGCCAGCAGTGAAGGAGGTAGCAATCAGCCCCAGCATTTT
-	TRBD2	TRBJ2-1	TRBV5-1	CASSLSSTGLLSYNEQFF	TGCGCCAGCAGCCTATCCTCGACGGGACTACTATCCTACAATGAGCAGTTCTTC
-	-	TRBJ2-5	TRBV18	CASSPSGRWGETQYF	TGTGCCAGCTCACCTTCAGGCCGGTGGGGAGAGACCCAGTACTTC
-	-	TRBJ2-7	TRBV7-6	CASSLLRGFSSYEQYF	TGTGCCAGCAGCTTGTTACGCGGGTTTAGCTCCTACGAGCAGTACTTC
few	-	TRBJ1-1	TRBV10-1	CASSENPGTTEAFF	TGCGCCAGCAGTGAGAACCCAGGGACAACTGAAGCTTTCTTT
-	TRBD1	TRBJ2-2	TRBV6-1	CASSPDRGTSGELFF	TGTGCCAGCAGTCCGGACAGGGGGACGAGCGGGGAGCTGTTTTTT
-	-	TRBJ2-3	TRBV7-9	CASSFGPSLGREMTDTQYF	TGTGCCAGCAGTTTCGGGCCATCCTTGGGACGGGAAATGACAGATACGCAGTATTTT
few	TRBD2	TRBJ2-1	TRBV15	CATRRTSGRRDNEQFF	TGTGCCACCAGGAGGACTAGCGGGAGGAGGGACAATGAGCAGTTCTTC
-	-	TRBJ2-3	TRBV6-1	CASSTPGGVGLADTQYF	TGTGCCAGCAGCACCCCCGGGGGAGTGGGGTTGGCAGATACGCAGTATTTT
few	-	TRBJ1-2	TRBV7-2	CASSPRLNYGYTF	TGTGCCAGCAGCCCGAGACTGAACTATGGCTACACCTTC
-	-	TRBJ1-1	TRBV5-1	CASDTDGLNTEAFF	TGCGCCAGCGACACGGACGGACTGAACACTGAAGCTTTCTTT
-	-	TRBJ1-3	TRBV20-1	CSATLGERGNTIYF	TGCAGTGCTACCCTGGGAGAGCGGGGAAACACCATATATTTT
many	-	TRBJ1-2	TRBV3-1	CASSQDGGAVGYTF	TGTGCCAGCAGCCAAGACGGTGGGGCGGTTGGCTACACCTTC
few	-	TRBJ2-5	TRBV29-1	CSVDGGWDQETQYF	TGCAGCGTTGACGGTGGGTGGGACCAAGAGACCCAGTACTTC
few	TRBD1	TRBJ2-2	TRBV7-3	CASSLMGTVRRGGELFF	TGTGCCAGCAGCTTAATGGGGACAGTTAGACGTGGCGGGGAGCTGTTTTTT
once	TRBD1	TRBJ1-5	TRBV20-1	CSARGSAGTVQPQHF	TGCAGTGCTAGAGGGAGCGCCGGGACAGTTCAGCCCCAGCATTTT
once	-	TRBJ2-1	TRBV5-1	CASSPRAGTGNEQFF	TGCGCCAGCAGCCCCCGGGCTGGGACCGGGAATGAGCAGTTCTTC
-	TRBD1	TRBJ2-7	TRBV19	CASSTTGSPGYEQYF	TGTGCCAGTAGTACGACAGGGAGTCCTGGCTACGAGCAGTACTTC
many	TRBD1	TRBJ1-2	TRBV28	CASRRQGIGYTF	TGTGCCAGCAGGCGACAGGGTATAGGCTACACCTTC
-	TRBD1	TRBJ2-2	TRBV6-1	CASSDGTGADTGELFF	TGTGCCAGCAGTGATGGGACAGGGGCGGACACCGGGGAGCTGTTTTTT
few	-	TRBJ1-1	TRBV9	CASSVDLKYTEAFF	TGTGCCAGCAGCGTAGATTTGAAGTACACTGAAGCTTTCTTT
few	-	TRBJ2-7	TRBV2	CASRAGLGANEQYF	TGTGCCAGCAGGGCAGGGTTGGGCGCCAACGAGCAGTACTTC
few	-	TRBJ1-1	TRBV25-1	CASSAKEAFF	TGTGCCAGCAGTGCAAAGGAAGCTTTCTTT